Below, 18 T cell receptor beta chains from the same sample are listed, as sequenced in a study of T cells in Graves' hyperthyroidism and ophthalmopathy (dated by TCRdb to between 2019 and 2020). Library construction relied on multiplex PCR. The instrument given in TCRdb is Illumina HiSeq 2000. TCR beta CDR3 regions were amplified from RNA transcripts. For the first round of RT-PCR on the TCR CDR3, the HTBI primer set was used together with the Qiagen OneStep RT-PCR kit. Using fastp trimming at Q25 and MiXCR clonotype assembly, TCRdb reanalyzed the public sequencing data and kept in-frame beta chains. Each entry is one CDR3 protein sequence, shown with its most common DNA and genes. Recorded for this sample are 300,000 to 350,000 distinct CDR3 sequences; about a sixth of them occurred a single time. The ten top clones hold around 15% of the sample. Material: blood. These TCRs come from a woman in her forties with Graves' ophthalmopathy.

This clonotype occurred many times. The chain uses TRBV12-3 or TRBV12-4 and TRBJ2-7; TRBD2 aligns across 9 bases. This CDR3 region has 17 residues. V lost 2 bases to trimming and J lost 4 bases; unmatched junction nucleotides: 12. The CDR3: CASSLRTSAPWGYEQYF. DNA for the CDR3: TGTGCCAGCAGTTTACGGACTAGCGCTCCATGGGGATACGAGCAGTACTTC.

This clonotype was found many times. It is likely a read error: a sequence one base away is far more abundant. V usage is TRBV12-3 or TRBV12-4 and J usage is TRBJ1-1; the D is unclear. Trimming stripped 5 bases from V and 6 bases from J, with 13 bases between. The CDR3 covers 13 residues. The CDR3 here is CASSLEGNAEAFF. CDR3 coding DNA: TGTGCCAGCAGTCTCGAAGGAAACGCTGAAGCTTTCTTT.

This clonotype was observed at least ten times. This rearrangement joins TRBV9 to TRBJ2-2, with D possibly being TRBD2 (5 bases). Trimming removed 0 bases at V and 8 bases at J, with 8 bases between. The CDR3 contains 13 residues. The germline V gene encodes CDR1 SGDLS and CDR2 YYNGEE. The CDR3, as DNA: TGTGCCAGCAGCGTAGTCACGGGGGGGGAGCTGTTTTTT. Its translation is CASSVVTGGELFF.

This chain links TRBV6-1 with TRBJ1-6; D perhaps matches TRBD1 (6 bases). Germline values: CDR1 MNHNS, CDR2 SASEGT. This CDR3 has 19 amino acids. The V gene lost 5 bases and the J gene lost 1 base, with 21 bases spanning the gap. CDR3 protein: CASSPSRGDIGSYNSPLHF. As DNA, the CDR3 is TGTGCCAGCAGTCCAAGCAGGGGAGATATTGGATCCTATAATTCACCCCTCCACTTT.

There are many counts of this clonotype. V is TRBV20-1 and J is TRBJ1-3, with 7 bases lining up with TRBD1. Germline V lookup: CDR1 DFQATT, CDR2 SNEGSKA (reference sequence). The ends lost 5 bases at V and 4 bases at J; junction bases unmatched: 8. The CDR3 is 14 residues long. CDR3 in amino acids: CSASRQGSGNTIYF. CDR3 sequence (DNA): TGCAGTGCTTCGAGACAGGGTTCGGGAAACACCATATATTTT.

The sample holds a few counts of this clonotype. This may be a read error: a much more frequent sequence differs by one nucleotide. The rearrangement uses TRBV10-2 and TRBJ1-5; weak D call: TRBD1 (6 bases). Looked up from germline, CDR1 is WSHSY and CDR2 is SAAADI. The CDR3 covers 14 residues. The V gene lost 8 bases and the J gene lost 4 bases, with 15 bases spanning the gap. The CDR3 region is CASGTGTLNQPQHF. In DNA form, the CDR3 reads TGCGCCAGCGGTACCGGGACACTTAATCAGCCCCAGCATTTT.

There are many counts of this clonotype. With a much larger clone just one base away, this may be a read error. The chain links TRBV6-1 to TRBJ1-1; D not certain. Germline V CDR1 and CDR2: MNHNS, SASEGT. The V and J ends lost 5 bases and 3 bases respectively, with 19 bases between them. The CDR3 has 16 residues. CDR3: CASSRSLDRGHTEAFF. The CDR3 DNA is TGTGCCAGCAGTAGGAGCCTGGACCGAGGGCACACTGAAGCTTTCTTT.

This clonotype was picked up many times. The chain employs TRBV6-5 and TRBJ2-7; tentatively, D is TRBD2 (5 bases). Germline CDR1 reads MNHEY; CDR2 reads SVGAGI. V lost 3 bases, J lost 5 bases, and 17 bases lay in between. The CDR3 consists of 15 residues. In DNA, the CDR3 is TGTGCCAGCAGTTATGCCGGACTCTCCCTGCACGAGCAGTACTTC. Translated, it gives CASSYAGLSLHEQYF.

This clonotype was seen at least ten times. The CDR3 is CSAPDRGTEAFF. CDR3 DNA sequence: TGCAGTGCTCCTGACAGGGGCACTGAAGCTTTCTTT. The chain carries TRBV20-1 and TRBJ1-1; 8 bases fit TRBD1. The germline V gene encodes CDR1 DFQATT and CDR2 SNEGSKA (reference sequence). This CDR3 is 12 amino acids long. The trim removed 5 bases at V and 4 bases at J, leaving 3 bases unmatched.

This clonotype came up many times. The genes are TRBV2 and TRBJ2-7, with 12 bases identical to TRBD2. Germline V gives CDR1 SNHLY, CDR2 FYNNEI. Trimming took 6 bases from V and 3 from J; bases not matched to a gene: 9. The CDR3 is 16 amino acids. CDR3 amino acids: CASRDTRTSGNYEQYF. CDR3 DNA: TGTGCCAGCAGGGACACACGGACTAGCGGGAACTACGAGCAGTACTTC.

In its sample, this clonotype was seen many times. The DNA of the CDR3 is TGTGCCAGCACCCCACTCCTAGCGGGAGGTGGGGTCGGAGAGACCCAGTACTTC. Its protein product is CASTPLLAGGGVGETQYF. The V call is TRBV12-3 or TRBV12-4, the J call TRBJ2-5; 11 positions agree with TRBD2. The CDR3 contains 18 residues. The J segment lost 4 bases and the V segment lost 7 bases, leaving 17 bases of the junction unmatched.

At least ten counts were recorded for this clonotype. The rearrangement links TRBV30 to TRBJ2-5; D gene unclear. Germline V gene lookup returns CDR1 GTSNPN and CDR2 SVGIG (reference sequence). This CDR3 spans 13 amino acids. V was clipped by 4 bases and J by 2 bases, with 11 bases between them. CDR3 region: CAWISLAQETQYF. In DNA form, the CDR3 reads TGTGCCTGGATAAGCTTGGCTCAAGAGACCCAGTACTTC.

This clonotype was counted many times. The gene calls are TRBV20-1 and TRBJ2-7; a weak D match, TRBD2 (6 bases). V was trimmed by 4 bases and J by 2 bases, leaving 12 bases between them. Germline V gene data show CDR1 as DFQATT and CDR2 as SNEGSKA (reference sequence). The CDR3 has 13 residues. For the CDR3, the DNA is TGCAGTGCTAAGGGACTTCCCACCTACGAGCAGTACTTC. The encoded protein is CSAKGLPTYEQYF.

This clonotype was seen at least ten times. The rearrangement joins TRBV6-1 to TRBJ2-7; 8 nucleotides agree with TRBD1. Germline CDR1 MNHNS, CDR2 SASEGT. The CDR3 length is 16 residues. The V gene end was trimmed by 2 bases and the J gene end by 1 base; junction bases not matched to a gene: 7. CDR3 residues: CASSEIVTGGSYEQYF. CDR3 coding DNA: TGTGCCAGCAGTGAAATTGTAACAGGGGGTTCCTACGAGCAGTACTTC.

Concerning this clonotype: A much larger clonotype is one base distant, so this may be a read error. The chain recombines TRBV6-1 with TRBJ2-6; possibly TRBD1 for D (6 bases). The CDR3 covers 19 residues. Trimming shortened V by 4 bases and J by 6 bases, and 25 bases separated the two germline ends. Germline CDR1 is MNHNS and CDR2 is SASEGT. In nucleotides, the CDR3 is TGTGCCAGCAGTGGGTCCAAAACAGGGTTCGGCAGGACGGCCAACGTCCTGACTTTC. Translation gives CASSGSKTGFGRTANVLTF.

This clonotype was counted many times. The J gene is TRBJ1-2, the V gene TRBV11-2, with a tentative D call TRBD1 (5 bases). Trimming removed 8 bases at V and 8 bases at J, with 21 bases between. Per germline, CDR1 SGHAT and CDR2 FQNNGV. The CDR3 extends over 14 amino acids. CDR3 nucleotides: TGTGCCAGCCGATCAATCCGGGCCGGGGGAGGCTACACCTTC. This codes for CASRSIRAGGGYTF.

This clonotype was counted at least ten times. J is TRBJ2-7 and V is TRBV11-2, with 8 bases identical to TRBD2. The CDR3 runs to 15 residues. CDR1 SGHAT and CDR2 FQNNGV come from the germline V gene. The trim removed 7 bases at V and 2 bases at J, leaving 10 bases unmatched. The CDR3 reads CASTPLGGRTYEQYF. Here the CDR3 DNA reads TGTGCCAGCACCCCCCTCGGCGGGAGGACCTACGAGCAGTACTTC. Drawing the rest from reference TRBV11-2 and TRBJ2-7, the complete variable domain is EAGVAQSPRYKIIEKRQSVAFWCNPISGHATLYWYQQILGQGPKLLIQFQNNGVVDDSQLPKDRFSAERLKGVDSTLKIQPAKLEDSAVYLCASTPLGGRTYEQYFGPGTRLTVT.

This clonotype was seen repeatedly, ten times or more. The chain combines TRBV6-5 with TRBJ1-1, with TRBD1 as a possible D gene (6 bases). The CDR3 extends over 15 amino acids. Trimming shortened V by 2 bases and J by 4 bases, and 14 bases separated the two germline ends. Per germline, CDR1 MNHEY and CDR2 SVGAGI. DNA of the CDR3: TGTGCCAGCAGTTACGGGGCAGGGGTTCTCACTGAAGCTTTCTTT. It encodes CASSYGAGVLTEAFF.